Each of the 5 T cell receptor beta chains below was sequenced from the same sample in a study of siplizumab effects on memory and regulatory T cells. Assay: immunoSEQ multiplex PCR; the TCRdb copy retains only in-frame clones and omits some. The sample shows 80,000 to 130,000 clones, about 90% of them seen only once. Sequences were obtained from CD4+ T cells sorted from blood. The origin of the receptors is a human donor in good health. Some clones in this sample may be carry-over from other donors' samples.

V gene TRBV5-1 combines with J gene TRBJ1-4; 7 bases are shared with TRBD1. The germline gives CDR1 SGHRS, CDR2 YFSETQ. V was pared by 2 bases and J by 3 bases, with 4 bases of the junction left unmatched. The CDR3 covers 15 residues. CDR3 in DNA: TGCGCCAGCAGCTTAACAGGGGCGGCTAATGAAAAACTGTTTTTT. Protein product: CASSLTGAANEKLFF.

The chain joins TRBV27 to TRBJ1-6, with TRBD1 as a possible D gene (5 bases). The V end was cut by 4 bases, the J end by 9 bases, with 13 bases between. CDR3 length: 14 residues. CDR1 and CDR2 (germline): MNHEY, SMNVEV (reference sequence). The CDR3 nucleotides read TGTGCCAGCAGTTCGGGACCGCAAGGTTCACCCCTCCACTTT. This encodes CASSSGPQGSPLHF.

V and J are TRBV25-1 and TRBJ1-1; 8 bases map to TRBD1. Germline V gene data show CDR1 as MGHDK and CDR2 as SYGVNS. The CDR3 runs to 15 residues. V lost 4 bases, J lost 1 base, and 5 bases stayed unmatched. The CDR3 DNA reads TGTGCCAGCAGTGGCACCGGGACAGGGAACACTGAAGCTTTCTTT. It encodes CASSGTGTGNTEAFF. Based on the CDR3 plus reference TRBV25-1 and TRBJ1-1, the full variable domain is EADIYQTPRYLVIGTGKKITLECSQTMGHDKMYWYQQDPGMELHLIHYSYGVNSTEKGDLSSESTVSRIRTEHFPLTLESARPSHTSQYLCASSGTGTGNTEAFFGQGTRLTVV.

The V and J genes are TRBV6-5 and TRBJ1-2, with 7 bases identical to TRBD1. This CDR3 is 14 amino acids long. Per the germline V gene, CDR1 is MNHEY and CDR2 is SVGAGI. With 6 bases clipped from V and 6 bases from J, the junction kept 10 bases outside the gene matches. The CDR3 nucleotides read TGTGCCAGCAGGAAGCTAGACAGGGACCATGGCTACACCTTC. It is translated as CASRKLDRDHGYTF.

This clone has just a few counts. This sequence joins TRBV7-2 and TRBJ2-1; D tentatively fits TRBD1 or TRBD2 (5 bases each). The CDR3 spans 15 residues. CDR1 is SGHTA, CDR2 FQGNSA, per germline. The V end lost 5 bases, the J end lost 7 bases, and 18 bases lay between the germline ends. The CDR3 DNA follows: TGTGCCAGCAGCCGAAAAGACCCATGGGGGAATGAGCAGTTCTTC. The encoded protein is CASSRKDPWGNEQFF.